Only a few counts were recorded for the clone carrying this TCR beta chain. Its antigen remains unidentified. This record comes from a study of shared clonotypes between healthy human individuals. General study points: Generation of non-shared clonotypes was less probable than generation of clonotypes shared by all four donors.

V was clipped by 8 bases and J by 0 bases; unmatched bases: 6. Germline lookup yields CDR1 WSHSY and CDR2 SAAADI. CDR3 length: 15 amino acids. Selected positively for CCR7 and CD45RO-negative, naive CD8 cells excluded terminally differentiated effector memory CD45RA+ cells. TCRdb's copy holds only in-frame clones and misses some; the assay was immunoSEQ multiplex PCR. The sample holds about 1.9 million clones, roughly 95% seen once. This TCR derives from a man aged 18 to 30 in good health. Some clones in this sample may be carry-over from other donors' samples. V gene TRBV10-2 combines with J gene TRBJ2-1, with 8 bases matching TRBD2. The sample taken for sequencing was naive CD8+ T cells from PBMCs. The CDR3 region has the DNA TGCGCCAGCGCGAGAAGCGGGAGCTCCTACAATGAGCAGTTCTTC. Encoded protein: CASARSGSSYNEQFF.